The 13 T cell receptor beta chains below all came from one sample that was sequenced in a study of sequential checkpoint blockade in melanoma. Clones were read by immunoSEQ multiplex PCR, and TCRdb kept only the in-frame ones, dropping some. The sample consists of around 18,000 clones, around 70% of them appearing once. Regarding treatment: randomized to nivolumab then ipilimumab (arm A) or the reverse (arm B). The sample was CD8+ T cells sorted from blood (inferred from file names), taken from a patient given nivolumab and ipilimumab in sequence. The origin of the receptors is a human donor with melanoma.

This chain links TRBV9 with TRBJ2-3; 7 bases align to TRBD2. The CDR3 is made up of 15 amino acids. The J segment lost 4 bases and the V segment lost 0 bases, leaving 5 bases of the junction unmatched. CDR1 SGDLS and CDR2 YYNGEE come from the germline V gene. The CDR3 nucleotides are TGTGCCAGCAGCGTAGTGGGGCGGGAGTCAGATACGCAGTATTTT. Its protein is CASSVVGRESDTQYF.

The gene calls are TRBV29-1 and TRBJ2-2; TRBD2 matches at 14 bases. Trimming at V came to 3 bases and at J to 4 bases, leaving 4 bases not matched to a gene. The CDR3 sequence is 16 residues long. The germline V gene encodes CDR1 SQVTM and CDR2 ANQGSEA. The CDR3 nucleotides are TGCAGCGTTGAGATGGGACTAGCGGGAGCCACCGGGGAGCTGTTTTTT. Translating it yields CSVEMGLAGATGELFF.

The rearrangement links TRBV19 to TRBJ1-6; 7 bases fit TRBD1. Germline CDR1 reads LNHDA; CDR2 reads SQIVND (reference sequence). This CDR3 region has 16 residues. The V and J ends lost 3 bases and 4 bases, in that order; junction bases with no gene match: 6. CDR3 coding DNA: TGTGCCAGTAGTATGATACCGGGACAGTATAATTCACCCCTCCACTTT. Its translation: CASSMIPGQYNSPLHF.

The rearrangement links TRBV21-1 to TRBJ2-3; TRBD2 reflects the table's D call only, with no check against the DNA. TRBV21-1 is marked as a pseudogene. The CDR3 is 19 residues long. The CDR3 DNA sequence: TGTGCCAGCAGCACTCAGGTCCCAACTAGCGGGGAGGGGGGAGATACGCAGTATTTT. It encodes CASSTQVPTSGEGGDTQYF.

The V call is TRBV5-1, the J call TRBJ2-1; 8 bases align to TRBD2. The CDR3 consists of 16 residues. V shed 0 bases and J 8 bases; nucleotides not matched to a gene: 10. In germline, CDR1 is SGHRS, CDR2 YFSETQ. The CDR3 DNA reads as TGCGCCAGCAGCTTGGAAGGTGCGAGCGGGAGAGATGAGCAGTTCTTC. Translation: CASSLEGASGRDEQFF.

The CDR3 sequence is CARIQGPSYTEAFF. For the CDR3, the DNA is TGTGCCCGCATACAGGGACCTTCGTACACTGAAGCTTTCTTT. The chain is built from TRBV30 and TRBJ1-1; D may be TRBD1 (6 bases). Germline CDR1 is GTSNPN and CDR2 is SVGIG (reference sequence). The V end was cut by 8 bases, the J end by 3 bases, with 19 bases between. This CDR3 contains 14 residues.

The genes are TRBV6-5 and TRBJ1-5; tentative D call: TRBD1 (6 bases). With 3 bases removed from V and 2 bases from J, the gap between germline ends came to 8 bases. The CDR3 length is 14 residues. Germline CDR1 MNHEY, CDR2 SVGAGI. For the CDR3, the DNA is TGTGCCAGCAGTTATCGACAGGGCAATCAGCCCCAGCATTTT. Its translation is CASSYRQGNQPQHF.

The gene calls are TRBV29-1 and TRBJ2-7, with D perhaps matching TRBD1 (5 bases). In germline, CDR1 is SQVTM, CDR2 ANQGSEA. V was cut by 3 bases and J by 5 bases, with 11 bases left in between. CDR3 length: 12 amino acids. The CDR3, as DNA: TGCAGCGTTGACCCAGGGTTCGACGAGCAGTACTTC. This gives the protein CSVDPGFDEQYF.

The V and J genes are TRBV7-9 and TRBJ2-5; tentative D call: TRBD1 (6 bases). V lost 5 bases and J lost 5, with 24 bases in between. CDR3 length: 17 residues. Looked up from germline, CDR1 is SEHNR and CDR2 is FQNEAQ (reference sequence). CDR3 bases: TGTGCCAGCAGCGTGACAGGTGTCGAGCCCTCGAGGGAGACCCAGTACTTC. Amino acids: CASSVTGVEPSRETQYF.

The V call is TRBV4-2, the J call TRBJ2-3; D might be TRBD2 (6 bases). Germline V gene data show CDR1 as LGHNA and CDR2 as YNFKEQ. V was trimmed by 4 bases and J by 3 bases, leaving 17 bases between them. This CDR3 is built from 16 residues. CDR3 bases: TGTGCCAGCAGCCGGGGGGAGGAACTAGCTACAGATACGCAGTATTTT. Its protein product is CASSRGEELATDTQYF.

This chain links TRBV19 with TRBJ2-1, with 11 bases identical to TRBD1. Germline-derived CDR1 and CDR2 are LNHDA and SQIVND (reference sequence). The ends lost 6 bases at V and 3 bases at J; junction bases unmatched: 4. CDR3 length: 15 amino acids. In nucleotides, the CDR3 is TGTGCCAGTAGCCTCGGGACAGGGGGCTACAATGAGCAGTTCTTC. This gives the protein CASSLGTGGYNEQFF.

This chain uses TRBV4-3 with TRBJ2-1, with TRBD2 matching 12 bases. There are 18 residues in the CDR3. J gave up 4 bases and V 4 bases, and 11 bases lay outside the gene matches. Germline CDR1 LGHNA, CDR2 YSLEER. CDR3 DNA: TGCGCCAGCAGCCTAGACCCGGGACTAGCGGGCCCGTACAATGAGCAGTTCTTC. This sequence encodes CASSLDPGLAGPYNEQFF.

The CDR3 sequence is CASSLVLAGVADTQYF. DNA for the CDR3: TGTGCCAGCAGCTTAGTACTAGCGGGAGTTGCAGATACGCAGTATTTT. The chain joins TRBV11-2 to TRBJ2-3; 11 bases are a match to TRBD2. Germline CDR1 reads SGHAT; CDR2 reads FQNNGV. Trimming took 1 base from V and 4 from J; bases not matched to a gene: 4. The CDR3 spans 16 residues.